These 19 T cell receptor beta chains originate from one sample sequenced in a study of regulatory and conventional T cells in RAG deficiency. Profiling relied on immunoSEQ multiplex PCR, and the TCRdb table lists in-frame clones only, not all of them. The table includes 25,000 to 35,000 clones, more than 80% detected once. These data were likewise used in another study, on regulatory T cells. From that study: The primer mix had 52 TRBV and 13 TRBJ primers.

Sequenced input: CD8+ T cells sorted from blood. The source is a human donor in good health.

The chain uses TRBV29-1 and TRBJ1-1, with D possibly TRBD1 on 5 matching bases. Trimming removed 7 bases at V and 8 bases at J, with 8 bases between. From germline, CDR1 is SQVTM and CDR2 ANQGSEA. The CDR3 consists of 9 residues. CDR3 DNA sequence: TGCAGCGCTGAGGGGGAAGCTTTCTTT. Residues: CSAEGEAFF.

The V gene is TRBV4-2, the J gene TRBJ2-7, with 11 bases matching TRBD2. The V and J ends lost 4 bases and 0 bases, in that order; junction bases with no gene match: 8. The CDR3 extends over 17 amino acids. Germline lookup yields CDR1 LGHNA and CDR2 YNFKEQ. The CDR3 spells CASSLGLAGLFSYEQYF. The CDR3 nucleotides are TGTGCCAGCAGCCTTGGACTAGCGGGCCTTTTCTCCTACGAGCAGTACTTC.

CDR3 residues: CASSAQIFSNQPQHF. The CDR3 DNA follows: TGTGCCAGTAGTGCACAGATATTTAGCAATCAGCCCCAGCATTTT. V and J are TRBV19 and TRBJ1-5; D unclear. Germline V gene lookup returns CDR1 LNHDA and CDR2 SQIVND (reference sequence). The CDR3 extends over 15 amino acids. With 5 bases removed from V and 0 bases from J, the gap between germline ends came to 11 bases.

The chain couples TRBV5-4 to TRBJ2-3; 10 bases align to TRBD2. V gave up 0 bases and J gave up 0 bases; unmatched junction bases: 1. Germline-derived CDR1 and CDR2 are SGHNT and YYREEE (reference sequence). The length of the CDR3 is 16 residues. As DNA, the CDR3 is TGTGCCAGCAGCTTGGGACTAGCGGGCAGCACAGATACGCAGTATTTT. Its protein product is CASSLGLAGSTDTQYF.

This clone was recorded once. The rearrangement links TRBV30 to TRBJ2-3; 10 bases line up with TRBD1. The CDR3 covers 15 residues. V dropped 0 bases and J dropped 4; count of bases not matched to a gene: 4. The V gene's germline CDR1 is GTSNPN and CDR2 SVGIG (reference sequence). CDR3 DNA: TGTGCCTGGAGTGTACTCGGGACAGGGGCAGATACGCAGTATTTT. This codes for CAWSVLGTGADTQYF.

The rearrangement links TRBV27 to TRBJ1-1, with 8 bases identical to TRBD1. V shed 5 bases, J shed 6 bases, and the junction held 8 bases outside the gene matches. CDR1 and CDR2 (germline): MNHEY, SMNVEV (reference sequence). The CDR3 spans 14 residues. CDR3 nucleotides: TGTGCCAGCAGTCCCACAGGGGGGGGTCCTGAAGCTTTCTTT. Translated: CASSPTGGGPEAFF.

V and J are TRBV6-6 and TRBJ1-5, with D uncertain. The CDR3 runs 13 residues. V lost 0 bases, J lost 4 bases, and 4 bases lay in between. Per the germline V gene, CDR1 is MNHNY and CDR2 is SVGAGI (reference sequence). The CDR3 protein is CASSYSFNQPQHF. CDR3 nucleotides: TGTGCCAGCAGTTACTCGTTTAATCAGCCCCAGCATTTT.

The CDR3 reads CASSGAGEGTDTQYF. The CDR3 bases are TGCGCCAGCAGTGGGGCAGGGGAGGGTACAGATACGCAGTATTTT. This chain connects TRBV10-2 to TRBJ2-3, with a tentative D call TRBD2 (7 bases). The CDR3 consists of 15 residues. Germline V gene data show CDR1 as WSHSY and CDR2 as SAAADI. Trimming took 4 bases from V and 3 from J, leaving 14 bases between them.

The V and J genes are TRBV4-1 and TRBJ2-1; D gene uncertain. The CDR3 loop spans 13 amino acids. Germline V CDR1 and CDR2: MGHRA, YSYEKL. V was pared by 2 bases and J by 5 bases, with 7 bases between. CDR3 loop: CASSQLENNEQFF. The DNA of the CDR3 is TGCGCCAGCAGCCAACTGGAAAACAATGAGCAGTTCTTC.

The rearrangement joins TRBV5-1 to TRBJ1-1; D gene ambiguous. Trimming took off 0 bases at V and 8 bases at J, with 5 bases between the two ends. This CDR3 is built from 11 residues. Germline V gene sequence: CDR1 SGHRS, CDR2 YFSETQ. The CDR3 nucleotides read TGCGCCAGCAGCTTGGGACAAGAAGCTTTCTTT. It codes for CASSLGQEAFF.

The V call is TRBV6-5, the J call TRBJ1-1; D perhaps matches TRBD1 (5 bases). Germline V gene sequence: CDR1 MNHEY, CDR2 SVGAGI. CDR3 length equals 13 residues. V was trimmed by 4 bases and J by 1 base, leaving 7 bases between them. CDR3 sequence: CASSLQENTEAFF. The CDR3 nucleotides read TGTGCCAGCAGTTTACAGGAGAACACTGAAGCTTTCTTT.

This clone was detected only a few times. The rearrangement uses TRBV28 and TRBJ2-7; 10 bases are shared with TRBD1. The CDR3 is 16 amino acids. Losses at the gene ends were 2 bases for V and 3 bases for J; bases not matched to a gene: 7. Germline V lookup: CDR1 MDHEN, CDR2 SYDVKM. CDR3 region: CASSLEGTGAIYEQYF. In nucleotides, the CDR3 is TGTGCCAGCAGTTTAGAAGGGACAGGGGCGATCTACGAGCAGTACTTC. Supplemented by reference TRBV28 and TRBJ2-7, the full variable domain reads DVKVTQSSRYLVKRTGEKVFLECVQDMDHENMFWYRQDPGLGLRLIYFSYDVKMKEKGDIPEGYSVSREKKERFSLILESASTNQTSMYLCASSLEGTGAIYEQYFGPGTRLTVT.

A word on this clone: Other DNA sequences in the same sample also yield this CDR3. The CDR3 reads CASSLRGNEQFF. CDR3 nucleotide sequence: TGTGCCAGCAGCCTCAGGGGCAATGAGCAGTTCTTC. V is TRBV13 and J is TRBJ2-1; D is perhaps TRBD1 (6 bases). V lost 5 bases to trimming and J lost 6 bases, with 8 bases between them. The germline gives CDR1 PRHDT, CDR2 FYEKMQ (reference sequence). This CDR3 has 12 residues.

The chain carries TRBV28 and TRBJ1-6; no firm D call. Germline V CDR1 and CDR2: MDHEN, SYDVKM. The CDR3 loop spans 19 amino acids. Trimming removed 3 bases at V and 0 bases at J, with 18 bases between. CDR3 in amino acids: CASSFDGRASSSYNSPLHF. In DNA, the CDR3 is TGTGCCAGCAGTTTTGACGGACGTGCTTCTAGCTCCTATAATTCACCCCTCCACTTT.

This clone appeared once. V usage is TRBV28 and J usage is TRBJ2-5, with D perhaps matching TRBD1 (5 bases). V dropped 10 bases and J dropped 0 bases, with 15 bases sitting between them. Germline V gene data show CDR1 as MDHEN and CDR2 as SYDVKM. The CDR3 is made up of 14 amino acids. The chain's CDR3 is CATEDSLYQETQYF. The DNA for the CDR3 is TGTGCCACAGAAGACAGCCTGTACCAAGAGACCCAGTACTTC.

This clone came up once. This rearrangement joins TRBV4-1 to TRBJ2-7, with TRBD1 matching over 8 bases. Unmatched junction bases numbered 8, after V lost 5 bases and J lost 5 bases. The germline gives CDR1 MGHRA, CDR2 YSYEKL. The CDR3 length is 14 residues. The CDR3 bases are TGCGCCAGCAGCGCGCCGGACAGGGTCGACGAGCAGTACTTC. Amino acid sequence: CASSAPDRVDEQYF.

The V call is TRBV10-3, the J call TRBJ2-3; D unresolved. In germline, CDR1 is ENHRY, CDR2 SYGVKD. V dropped 4 bases and J dropped 0 bases, with 8 bases sitting between them. This CDR3 spans 14 amino acids. The CDR3 coding sequence is TGTGCCATCAGTGCTGGCGACAGCACAGATACGCAGTATTTT. Its protein product is CAISAGDSTDTQYF.

The rearrangement uses TRBV30 and TRBJ2-1; 7 nucleotides line up with TRBD1. From germline, CDR1 is GTSNPN and CDR2 SVGIG (reference sequence). The CDR3 runs 13 residues. The J segment lost 8 bases and the V segment lost 5 bases, leaving 9 bases of the junction unmatched. This CDR3 is CAWGSTGFYEQFF. CDR3 DNA: TGTGCCTGGGGTTCGACAGGGTTCTATGAGCAGTTCTTC.

The chain employs TRBV15 and TRBJ1-5, with 9 bases fitting TRBD1. This CDR3 is 17 amino acids long. Germline CDR1 reads LNHNV; CDR2 reads YYDKDF (reference sequence). With V trimmed by 0 bases and J by 6 bases, 9 bases remained unmatched. The CDR3 sequence: CATSRDLGGQGGQPQHF. The CDR3 coding sequence is TGTGCCACCAGCAGAGATCTCGGGGGACAGGGTGGTCAGCCCCAGCATTTT.